This TCR beta chain was recorded in a study of blood T cell repertoires in COVID-19. Trimming removed 3 bases from V and 7 bases from J, with 12 bases in between. The CDR3 spans 15 residues. Germline CDR1 is KGHDR and CDR2 is SFDVKD. Sequenced by immunoSEQ multiplex PCR; TCRdb stores in-frame clones only, minus some. Of fewer than 350,000 clones listed, approximately 86% are singletons. The source of this sequence is a woman in her 70s with COVID-19, enrolled during active disease. V and J are TRBV24-1 and TRBJ1-6; D remains ambiguous. The sample was peripheral blood. For the CDR3, the DNA is TGTGCCACCAGTGATGCGAGGGTACCCAATTCACCCCTCCACTTT. This sequence encodes CATSDARVPNSPLHF.